This T cell receptor beta chain derives from a study of cytomegalovirus exposure and HLA in healthy donors (dated by TCRdb to the late 2010s). General notes on the study: According to an earlier analysis of 587 of the donors, some 170 million T cells yielded over 90 million unique TCR beta sequences and approximately 300 Gb of sequence data. About 280 gigabases of sequencing data and around 90 million unique TCR sequences made up an early release that covered around 640 HLA-typed donors. The genetic ancestry cluster associated with self-reported Caucasian donors included approximately 85% of the roughly 360 genotyped donors. The study aimed to test whether cataloging public T cell receptors could reveal signatures of past pathogen exposure. Using immunosequencing, the study profiled T cell repertoires from 640 or so subjects and related those repertoires to cytomegalovirus serostatus. Besides the first cohort of some 670 subjects, a separate validation cohort made up of 120 different subjects was used. To predict cytomegalovirus infection status, the study combined high-throughput TCR immunosequencing, statistical association of individual TCRs with disease status, and machine learning. To study patterns of TCR occurrence, a later analysis re-analyzed previously published TCR beta repertoires from 600 to 750 donors and added high-resolution HLA genotyping. In the later analysis, no new phenotypic data were used to find candidate immune exposures; instead, reliance was placed on TCR beta sequences and their occurrence across donors. In an earlier analysis of around 540 of the donors, high-throughput TCR beta sequencing was used to judge whether each TCR beta V gene segment behaved as functional or pseudogenic. Donor age, sex, ethnicity and CMV serostatus were compiled alongside the repertoire data. A later genetic analysis used genome-wide SNP genotypes for about 65% of the roughly 670 donors, treating that subset as a discovery cohort. Every discovery cohort repertoire had been produced on one sequencing platform. HLA typing covered class I and class II loci at four-digit resolution. Typing coverage varied by locus: roughly 629-630 donors for A, B, C, DRB1 and DQB1; roughly 560 for DQA1; some 610 for DPA1; around 490 for DPB1. Roughly five DR-DQ haplotypes were treated as single units for association and clustering because of strong linkage in the cohort. Among approximately 370 genotyped donors of the cohort, an average of around 240,000 unique TCR beta nucleotide sequences was sequenced per donor, of which about 19% were non-productive.

In total, 630 or so healthy bone marrow donors made up the cohort. Cohort members were all nominally healthy when sampled, although unrecorded immune exposures were likely present. The donor was CMV seropositive and was included in the group of 250 to 300 seropositive cohort members. A peripheral blood sample was collected from each donor, and TCR beta sequencing was performed on peripheral blood mononuclear cells. Genomic DNA was extracted from the blood cell samples with the Qiagen DNeasy Blood Extraction Kit. A remark on this clone: It has no known antigen specificity.

The study at large found these results: A cluster of highly shared sequence variants was judged likely to represent a technical artifact of the sequencing pipeline. HLA typing was unavailable for some donors at each locus, so association tests used only the typed subset. Correlated functional status among segregating V segments might be attributable to linkage disequilibrium, but an unknown experimental factor could not be ruled out. Most TCR sequences were observed very rarely across donors, whereas some public TCRs were present in many individuals. According to a later analysis, parvovirus B19, influenza, CMV and Epstein-Barr virus appeared linked to several top co-occurrence clusters. According to a later genetic analysis, donors in an Asian-associated ancestry cluster had fewer N-insertions in productive TCRs than the approximately 650-donor mean. A further reported finding was that TCR beta sequences accurately predicted the HLA-A and HLA-B alleles for most subjects in the first cohort. The 87-base-pair reads could not distinguish some IMGT-functional V segments, including TRBV6-2 and TRBV6-3, so those segments were excluded. In this cohort, only TCR beta chains were sequenced, and detectable features were limited by the absence of alpha or paired-chain data. Because counts were too low, some 17 rarely observed V segments, including chromosome 9 orphons, were left out of the earlier analysis of some 640 of the donors. In a later genetic analysis, a missense DCLRE1C variant was associated with V-gene and J-gene trimming of TCR beta chains, and the association was replicated in an independent cohort. A few of the identified cytomegalovirus-associated TCR beta chains were confirmed in vitro to be specific for cytomegalovirus antigens. When HLA alleles, especially DR and DQ, strongly co-occurred, attributing TCR associations to individual alleles was difficult. The study listed 150 to 200 TCR beta chains as associated with cytomegalovirus. In both the original and validation cohorts, the classifier was reported to diagnose cytomegalovirus status with high specificity and sensitivity. In a later analysis, some 18,000 TCR beta sequences were associated with specific HLA alleles at a false discovery rate of 0.05. According to a later analysis, TCR association rates differed among HLA loci, with DRB1 alleles showing the most associated TCRs and HLA-C alleles showing the fewest. In a later analysis, HLA-associated TCR beta chains showed more clonal expansion and lower generation probabilities than non-associated chains that were equally common. For the cohort, immune exposure information was limited to CMV serostatus. It was suggested by the authors that the approach could potentially be generalized to other disease states and immunological phenotypes. Broadly in line with IMGT annotations, most TCR beta V segments showed up in productive rearrangements about 90% or about 30% of the time in an earlier analysis of around 600 of the donors. Most CMV-associated TCR beta chains appeared to be HLA-restricted in a later analysis, and the HLA associations seemed to be driven largely by CMV exposure. Presence/absence analyses assumed roughly uniform sequencing depth across donors, an assumption that may not hold.

The method behind the library was the immunoSEQ multiplex PCR assay. The multiplex PCR relied on a mix of 60 forward primers for TCR Vbeta segments and 13 reverse primers for TCR Jbeta segments. The CDR3 region of rearranged TCR beta genes was amplified from genomic DNA with a multiplex PCR assay. Amplified TCR beta libraries were sequenced as 87-base-pair reads on the Illumina HiSeq System. As for the original processing: Across the 700 or so repertoires, a later analysis counted tens of millions of unique TCR beta chains, 9.5 million to 13 million of which were shared by at least two donors. Raw reads were error-corrected and collapsed into unique sequences by a nearest-neighbor algorithm in which closely related sequences were merged to remove PCR and sequencing errors. To assign V, D and J gene segments, CDR3 sequences were aligned to IMGT reference sequences. For a sequence to be retained, at least a six-nucleotide match to both a V gene segment and a J gene segment was required. Rearrangements were called productive when the CDR3 lacked stop codons and stayed in frame with V and J; all others were non-productive. Following IMGT convention, CDR3 was defined as the stretch from the second conserved V-encoded cysteine up to the conserved J-encoded phenylalanine. Sequences without an unambiguous match to a single V gene segment were excluded from the earlier analysis of about 640 of the donors. In an earlier analysis of 587 of the donors, V segments were called functional above 56.7% productive rearrangements and were called segregating when the between-donor standard deviation exceeded 5%. To diagnose cytomegalovirus status from the catalog of TCR beta chain sequences, a statistical classification framework was built. In a later analysis, V and J genes were assigned by comparing TCR nucleotide sequences against IMGT/GENE-DB human TR gene sequences. The TCRdist pipeline was used in a later analysis to assign CDR3 sequences and most-parsimonious VDJ recombination scenarios. A later analysis defined each TCR beta chain by its CDR3 amino acid sequence plus V-gene family, and excluded reads lacking a unique V-gene family. To address suspected cross-contamination and a sequencing artifact, a later analysis removed 450 to 700 highly shared, low-generation-probability nucleotide sequences. A later analysis calculated a clonal expansion index for each public chain from normalized within-repertoire ranks of inferred template counts. In a later analysis, generation probabilities were computed with a VDJ recombination model fitted to out-of-frame rearrangements, and the resulting probabilities were checked against IGoR. In a later analysis, TCR-TCR, TCR-HLA and TCR-CMV co-occurrence was scored with hypergeometric tests, and a repertoire-size bias correction was applied to TCR pairs. In a later analysis, false discovery rates were estimated by permuting HLA or CMV assignments 20 times. In a later analysis, co-occurring TCRs were grouped with DBSCAN, and TCRdist sequence similarity was added when clustering was performed within HLA-allele-positive subsets. Repertoires with fewer than 30,000 or more than 120,000 public chains were left out of co-occurrence clustering, as were five repertoires with anomalous nucleotide sharing. Here the immuneACCESS table is served through TCRdb, limited to in-frame sequences with V and J called. Missing clones are a known gap in these copies; in checked studies unresolved V genes cover under half, and the rest lacks a known reason. The V and J calls and clone size are taken from that table; D and trimming were inferred from the DNA. This sample's table has entries for just under 80,000 clones. The top ten constitute 3% to 4% of the sample.

The CDR1 and CDR2 encoded by the germline V gene are MNHNS and SASEGT. V gives up 3 bases and J gives up 7 bases, and the segment between their germline ends measures 7 bases. Taken from cysteine to phenylalanine, the CDR3 has 12 residues. Of all the DNA, just the CDR3 is kept, 36 bases in frame from base 1. Specimen: PBMCs. The TCR sequence derives from a man younger than 35 in good health and CMV-seropositive. The rearrangement joined TRBV6-1 to TRBJ1-5, with the D gene not confidently named. The sequence in DNA is TGTGCCAGCAGTGACGTAGCGCAGCCCCAGCATTTT. Translated, this gives CASSDVAQPQHF.